This T cell receptor (beta chain) was sequenced in a study of human T cells and chemical hapten exposure. Study details: Researchers reported sensitizing a 2 cm by 2 cm upper inner arm skin site with 2% DPC. A patient group, mainly female, showed alopecia areata, totalis or universalis. Study-wide findings and caveats: Counts of expanded TCRs (at PT1) showed a positive correlation with patch test score.

This clonotype was seen more than once but under ten times. Its target is not known. Sample time point: patch test 3, about 24 weeks after DPC sensitization. Noted treatment: therapeutic diphenylcyclopropenone sensitization with weekly scalp DPC. Unfractionated whole blood yielded the extracted total RNA. In the authors' workflow: With a range of 23,224 to 690,600, the median per sample was 95,638 TCRs. Each CDR3 protein is one row after TCRdb ran MiXCR on the RACE reads. The V and J calls and clone size are TCRdb's, not the authors'. This table holds tens of thousands of distinct CDR3 sequences, over 7.5% found once. Germline values: CDR1 LGHDT, CDR2 YNNKEL (reference sequence). Deletions cut 1 base from V and 5 bases from J, with 12 bases between. The CDR3 spans 15 residues.

The sequence came from a middle-aged man with alopecia areata. Some clones in this sample may be carry-over from other donors' samples. This specimen was whole blood, taken in connection with sensitization to the hapten diphenylcyclopropenone (DPC). The gene calls are TRBV3-1 and TRBJ1-5, with D possibly TRBD1 on 6 matching bases. CDR3 region: CASSQGTALHQPQHF. The CDR3 DNA reads as TGTGCCAGCAGCCAAGGGACAGCCCTGCATCAGCCCCAGCATTTT. The full variable domain, in which reference TRBV3-1 and TRBJ1-5 provide the parts outside the CDR3, is DTAVSQTPKYLVTQMGNDKSIKCEQNLGHDTMYWYKQDSKKFLKIMFSYNNKELIINETVPNRFSPKSPDKAHLNLHINSLELGDSAVYFCASSQGTALHQPQHFGDGTRLSIL.